The 24 T cell receptor beta chains listed next were all sequenced from one sample in a study of T cell responses to AZD1222 COVID-19 vaccine. Assay used: immunoSEQ multiplex PCR; TCRdb lists only in-frame clones, some missing. In the table there are around 150,000 clones, 85% to 95% of which are singletons. Specimen: peripheral blood, collected 28 days after the second AZD1222 dose. These receptors were collected from an adult who received the AZD1222 COVID-19 vaccine.

This clone appeared a single time. Other DNA sequences in this specimen translate into the identical CDR3. The rearrangement joins TRBV9 to TRBJ2-2; D might be TRBD2 (6 bases). The germline V gene encodes CDR1 SGDLS and CDR2 YYNGEE. V lost 0 bases, J lost 7 bases, and 10 bases lay in between. The CDR3 length is 14 residues. The CDR3 DNA reads TGTGCCAGCAGCGTAGTCGGGGGAGTCGGGGAGCTGTTTTTT. Its translation: CASSVVGGVGELFF.

The CDR3 sequence is CASMRSGLNPYNEQFF. As DNA, the CDR3 is TGCGCCAGCATGCGTTCCGGACTCAATCCTTACAATGAGCAGTTCTTC. The gene calls are TRBV5-1 and TRBJ2-1; a possible D gene is TRBD2 (5 bases). Germline lookup yields CDR1 SGHRS and CDR2 YFSETQ. The CDR3 is 16 residues long. The ends were cut back, 6 bases at V and 4 bases at J, with 20 bases in the middle. Using reference TRBV5-1 and TRBJ2-1 for the parts outside the CDR3, the full variable domain is KAGVTQTPRYLIKTRGQQVTLSCSPISGHRSVSWYQQTPGQGLQFLFEYFSETQRNKGNFPGRFSGRQFSNSRSEMNVSTLELGDSALYLCASMRSGLNPYNEQFFGPGTRLTVL.

This chain links TRBV30 with TRBJ2-7; unclear D gene. Germline assignment: CDR1 GTSNPN and CDR2 SVGIG (reference sequence). CDR3 size: 12 residues. V shed 5 bases and J shed 2 bases, with 10 bases lying between them. For the CDR3, the DNA is TGTGCCTGGGACCGGGTCCCCTACGAGCAGTACTTC. Protein: CAWDRVPYEQYF. Based on the CDR3 plus reference TRBV30 and TRBJ2-7, the full variable domain is SQTIHQWPATLVQPVGSPLSLECTVEGTSNPNLYWYRQAAGRGLQLLFYSVGIGQISSEVPQNLSASRPQDRQFILSSKKLLLSDSGFYLCAWDRVPYEQYFGPGTRLTVT.

This clone was found once. V usage is TRBV4-2 and J usage is TRBJ2-7; 8 positions match TRBD2. Germline assignment: CDR1 LGHNA and CDR2 YNFKEQ. The V and J ends lost 0 bases and 5 bases, in that order; junction bases with no gene match: 6. This CDR3 is 15 amino acids long. CDR3 protein: CASSQDMAGRDEQYF. In DNA form, the CDR3 reads TGTGCCAGCAGCCAAGACATGGCCGGGAGGGACGAGCAGTACTTC.

This chain joins TRBV6-1 and TRBJ1-1, with D uncertain. Trimming pared 3 bases from V and 6 bases from J, leaving 17 bases between. CDR1 is MNHNS and CDR2 is SASEGT in the germline V gene. This CDR3 has 15 residues. The CDR3 loop is CASSEDGLQWAEAFF. In nucleotides, the CDR3 is TGTGCCAGCAGTGAGGACGGTCTTCAATGGGCTGAAGCTTTCTTT.

The chain links TRBV20-1 to TRBJ1-1; D is unresolved. The V gene's germline CDR1 is DFQATT and CDR2 SNEGSKA (reference sequence). This CDR3 is built from 14 residues. With 3 bases removed from V and 2 bases from J, the gap between germline ends came to 13 bases. CDR3 residues: CSASYPTQNTEAFF. CDR3 DNA sequence: TGCAGTGCTAGTTACCCCACACAAAACACTGAAGCTTTCTTT.

The chain combines TRBV18 with TRBJ1-5; 8 bases are a match to TRBD1. V was pared by 2 bases and J by 1 base, with 1 base of the junction left unmatched. In germline, CDR1 is KGHSH, CDR2 LQKENI. The CDR3 has 15 amino acids. The CDR3 coding sequence is TGTGCCAGCTCACCAGACAGGGGAAGCAATCAGCCCCAGCATTTT. This codes for CASSPDRGSNQPQHF.

The chain is built from TRBV28 and TRBJ2-7; D uncertain. The CDR3 sequence is 13 residues long. V was pared by 2 bases and J by 2 bases, with 7 bases between. Germline V gene lookup returns CDR1 MDHEN and CDR2 SYDVKM. CDR3 DNA sequence: TGTGCCAGCAGTTTACTAGTAACCTACGAGCAGTACTTC. Translating gives CASSLLVTYEQYF.

The chain links TRBV3-1 (or the pseudogene TRBV3-2) to TRBJ2-2, with TRBD2 matching over 8 bases. The CDR3 spans 16 residues. V was pared by 1 base and J by 6 bases, with 7 bases of the junction left unmatched. Germline CDR1 LGHDT, CDR2 YNNKEL (reference sequence). The CDR3 loop is CASSQGPAGGAGELFF. CDR3 DNA sequence: TGTGCCAGCAGCCAAGGACCCGCGGGGGGCGCCGGGGAGCTGTTTTTT.

This sequence joins TRBV18 and TRBJ1-4, with D perhaps TRBD1 (5 bases). Trimming removed 4 bases from V and 5 bases from J, with 8 bases in between. CDR3 size: 13 residues. CDR1 is KGHSH, CDR2 LQKENI, per germline. The CDR3 reads CASSRGGNEKLFF. In DNA, the CDR3 is TGTGCCAGCTCACGTGGGGGAAATGAAAAACTGTTTTTT.

The rearrangement uses TRBV9 and TRBJ2-3, with D tentatively TRBD1 or TRBD2 (6 bases each). CDR3 size: 16 residues. Trimming took 2 bases from V and 4 from J, leaving 17 bases between them. Germline V gene lookup returns CDR1 SGDLS and CDR2 YYNGEE. DNA for the CDR3: TGTGCCAGCAGCGTCAACAGAAGGGGGGAGGCAGATACGCAGTATTTT. Protein product: CASSVNRRGEADTQYF.

The V gene is TRBV7-9, the J gene TRBJ2-7, with a tentative D call TRBD1 (6 bases). This CDR3 is 13 amino acids long. Trimming cost V 4 bases and J 2 bases, with 9 bases left between them. The germline V gene has CDR1 SEHNR and CDR2 FQNEAQ (reference sequence). The CDR3 is CASSSTGPYEQYF. CDR3 bases: TGTGCCAGCAGCTCCACAGGGCCCTACGAGCAGTACTTC.

The CDR3 nucleotides read TGTGCCAGCAGCTTATCGAGGGCATCCAGGAGTGCGGGTACGCAGTATTTT. Its protein product is CASSLSRASRSAGTQYF. The chain links TRBV7-9 to TRBJ2-3, with D maybe TRBD2 (5 bases). From germline, CDR1 is SEHNR and CDR2 FQNEAQ (reference sequence). V was cut by 2 bases and J by 8 bases, with 23 bases left in between. CDR3 length equals 17 residues.

Here the CDR3 reads CASSLLRGNTIYF. CDR3 sequence (DNA): TGTGCCAGCAGCTTATTAAGAGGAAACACCATATATTTT. The chain links TRBV7-6 to TRBJ1-3; D gene uncertain. The CDR3 totals 13 residues. Trimming removed 2 bases at V and 4 bases at J, with 6 bases between. CDR1 SGHVS and CDR2 FNYEAQ come from the germline V gene.

The chain is built from TRBV10-3 and TRBJ2-1; TRBD1 matches 7 bases. Trimming took 2 bases from V and 4 from J; bases not matched to a gene: 11. This CDR3 spans 17 amino acids. Germline V gives CDR1 ENHRY, CDR2 SYGVKD. CDR3 protein: CAISEPLTGMGYNEQFF. The CDR3 DNA is TGTGCCATCAGTGAGCCTCTGACAGGGATGGGATACAATGAGCAGTTCTTC.

The chain uses TRBV6-5 and TRBJ1-2; possible D gene TRBD1, 5 bases. This CDR3 contains 13 residues. Germline V gives CDR1 MNHEY, CDR2 SVGAGI. The V end lost 6 bases, the J end lost 3 bases, and 11 bases lay between the germline ends. CDR3 nucleotides: TGTGCCAGCAGGGGGCCTACCTACTATGGCTACACCTTC. It specifies CASRGPTYYGYTF.

The CDR3 loop is CASSQATGGMNTEAFF. The DNA for the CDR3 is TGCGCCAGCAGCCAGGCCACGGGGGGGATGAACACTGAAGCTTTCTTT. The rearrangement links TRBV4-3 to TRBJ1-1; D is possibly TRBD1 (5 bases). Germline V lookup: CDR1 LGHNA, CDR2 YSLEER. The CDR3 spans 16 residues. Trimming took 3 bases from V and 0 from J, leaving 14 bases between them.

J is TRBJ1-1 and V is TRBV7-9; tentative D call: TRBD1 (5 bases). Trimming pared 4 bases from V and 11 bases from J, leaving 17 bases between. The CDR3 totals 13 residues. CDR1 SEHNR and CDR2 FQNEAQ come from the germline V gene (reference sequence). CDR3 nucleotide sequence: TGTGCCAGCAGCTCCGCTTTTGGGGGATCGGCTTTCTTT. It codes for CASSSAFGGSAFF.

V gene TRBV11-2 combines with J gene TRBJ1-4; D is undetermined. Germline loops: CDR1 SGHAT, CDR2 FQNNGV. V was shortened by 9 bases and J by 0 bases, with 17 bases between the two germline ends. CDR3 length equals 16 residues. The CDR3 sequence is CASKSSTVATNEKLFF. The CDR3 bases are TGTGCCAGTAAGAGTAGTACTGTTGCAACTAATGAAAAACTGTTTTTT.

The chain couples TRBV7-9 to TRBJ2-1; D is uncertain. The V and J ends lost 3 bases and 0 bases respectively, with 6 bases between them. This CDR3 has 14 amino acids. CDR1 SEHNR and CDR2 FQNEAQ come from the germline V gene (reference sequence). The DNA of the CDR3 is TGTGCCAGCAGCTTGGAGAGCTCCTACAATGAGCAGTTCTTC. Encoded protein: CASSLESSYNEQFF. The full variable domain, in which reference TRBV7-9 and TRBJ2-1 provide the parts outside the CDR3, is DTGVSQNPRHKITKRGQNVTFRCDPISEHNRLYWYRQTLGQGPEFLTYFQNEAQLEKSRLLSDRFSAERPKGSFSTLEIQRTEQGDSAMYLCASSLESSYNEQFFGPGTRLTVL.

The J gene is TRBJ1-1, the V gene TRBV2; 9 bases are shared with TRBD1. The length of the CDR3 is 14 residues. Germline assignment: CDR1 SNHLY and CDR2 FYNNEI. V lost 6 bases and J lost 2; bases outside the gene matches: 4. DNA for the CDR3: TGTGCCAGCAGGTTGACAGGGGGTAACACTGAAGCTTTCTTT. Amino acid sequence: CASRLTGGNTEAFF. Combining the CDR3 with reference TRBV2 and TRBJ1-1 gives the whole variable domain EPEVTQTPSHQVTQMGQEVILRCVPISNHLYFYWYRQILGQKVEFLVSFYNNEISEKSEIFDDQFSVERPDGSNFTLKIRSTKLEDSAMYFCASRLTGGNTEAFFGQGTRLTVV.

Note on this clone: The junction departs from the called germline gene at one end, perhaps through a read error. The V call is TRBV7-7, the J call TRBJ2-1; no clear D. This CDR3 comprises 16 residues. The V gene's germline CDR1 is SSHAT and CDR2 FNYEAQ (reference sequence). Written as DNA, the CDR3 is TGTGCTAGCAGCTTAAACCAGGCTGGCTCCTACAATGAGCAGTTCTTC. This gives the protein CASSLNQAGSYNEQFF. The whole variable domain, remainder taken from reference TRBV7-7 and TRBJ2-1, is GAGVSQSPRYKVTKRGQDVTLRCDPISSHATLYWYQQALGQGPEFLTYFNYEAQPDKSGLPSDRFSAERPEGSISTLTIQRTEQRDSAMYRCASSLNQAGSYNEQFFGPGTRLTVL.

The chain combines TRBV19 with TRBJ2-1; 10 bases are shared with TRBD2. The germline CDR1 and CDR2 sequences are LNHDA and SQIVND (reference sequence). The CDR3 has 16 amino acids. V shed 8 bases and J 4 bases; nucleotides not matched to a gene: 11. CDR3 residues: CASGPTSGLGYNEQFF. DNA for the CDR3: TGTGCCAGTGGACCGACTAGCGGGTTGGGATACAATGAGCAGTTCTTC.

This clone was found once. The chain is built from TRBV28 and TRBJ2-7; 8 nucleotides line up with TRBD2. This CDR3 has 16 residues. CDR1 is MDHEN, CDR2 SYDVKM, per germline. V was pared by 6 bases and J by 3 bases, with 13 bases of the junction left unmatched. The chain's CDR3 is CASSDAGGVEGYEQYF. The CDR3 region has the DNA TGTGCCAGCAGCGATGCCGGGGGGGTGGAGGGCTACGAGCAGTACTTC.